This T cell receptor beta chain was recovered during a study of brain T cells in children with intractable seizures. Method: immunoSEQ multiplex PCR; TCRdb's copy keeps in-frame clones and lacks some. The sample comprises about 40,000 clones, around 90% of which are singletons, and roughly 6.3% rests with the top ten. The sequenced cases were selected for having the highest brain T cell transcript signatures. This CDR3 is 15 amino acids long. The germline V and J ends were trimmed by 0 bases and 9 bases, with 12 bases remaining between them. CDR1 is LNHNV, CDR2 YYDKDF, per germline (reference sequence).

This chain connects TRBV15 to TRBJ1-6, with D perhaps TRBD1 (5 bases). The receptor's source is a girl aged 2-15 years with tuberous sclerosis and intractable seizures. Sequences were derived from peripheral blood, sampled at surgery. The CDR3 protein is CATSRDLGGGSPLHF. As DNA, the CDR3 is TGTGCCACCAGCAGAGATTTGGGCGGGGGTTCACCCCTCCACTTT.